This T cell receptor beta chain was recovered during a study of regulatory T cells in long-lasting Graves disease. Study outcomes and limitations: Reduced TCR diversity was observed in persistent Graves' patients versus newly diagnosed patients.

The CDR3 sequence is 15 residues long. Looked up from germline, CDR1 is SNHLY and CDR2 is FYNNEI. Sample time point: newly diagnosed GD, antithyroid drugs for less than 3 months. The TCR library was prepared using RNA isolated from PBMCs. For this clonotype: Antigen unknown.

CDR3 regions were amplified by Arm-PCR using iRepertoire HTBI primers to build TCR beta libraries. TCRdb reprocessed the multiplex PCR reads with MiXCR, giving one entry per CDR3 protein. The data contain around 460,000 distinct CDR3 sequences, around 15% of them seen just once; the ten biggest clones take up around a sixth. These data also formed part of another study, on T cells in Graves' hyperthyroidism and ophthalmopathy. In that study: Lactation, pregnancy, other autoimmune disease or uncontrolled infection led to exclusion of patients. Based on clinical symptoms, serum thyroxine and TRAb, thyroid ultrasound and orbital computed tomography, diagnoses were reached. The HTBI primer set served for first-round RT-PCR of the TCR CDR3.

The gene calls are TRBV2 and TRBJ2-7, with TRBD2 identical over 8 bases. Judging by the DNA end, TRBJ2-3 fits better; the J call may be wrong. The receptor's source is a woman aged 50 to 60 with Graves disease. This specimen was peripheral blood mononuclear cells (PBMCs), taken at new diagnosis, from a patient treated with antithyroid drugs. The CDR3 DNA follows: TGTGCCAGCAGTGAGTGGCGGGGGGTTTTAGATACGCAGTATTTT. Translating gives CASSEWRGVLDTQYF.